This record concerns one TCR beta chain sequence. As yet, its antigen is unknown. The junction had 9 bases not matched to a gene; V was cut back by 5 bases and J by 5 bases. The CDR3 runs to 15 residues. Germline assignment: CDR1 MDHEN and CDR2 SYDVKM. This sample was taken from a study of cytomegalovirus exposure and HLA in healthy donors. Looking at the study overall: The 130 or so validation repertoires, a later analysis reported, used the same platform as the 550 to 700 repertoires from the first cohort.

This table comes from immunoSEQ multiplex PCR, and its TCRdb copy is limited to in-frame clones, with some not included. The sample includes 56,000 or so clones, 90% to 95% of them seen just once. Findings and caveats of the study: One later analysis, an examination of the 100 to 150 validation repertoires, found that first-cohort TCR clusters tended to co-occur in them.

This clonotype was sampled from a man aged 18 to 30 in good health and CMV-seronegative. The chain combines TRBV28 with TRBJ2-3; 8 nucleotides align to TRBD2. The sample taken for sequencing was PBMCs. DNA for the CDR3: TGTGCCAGCAGTATCCCCGGCGGGGGGCGAGATACGCAGTATTTT. It yields the protein CASSIPGGGRDTQYF. The full variable domain, in which reference TRBV28 and TRBJ2-3 provide the parts outside the CDR3, is DVKVTQSSRYLVKRTGEKVFLECVQDMDHENMFWYRQDPGLGLRLIYFSYDVKMKEKGDIPEGYSVSREKKERFSLILESASTNQTSMYLCASSIPGGGRDTQYFGPGTRLTVL.